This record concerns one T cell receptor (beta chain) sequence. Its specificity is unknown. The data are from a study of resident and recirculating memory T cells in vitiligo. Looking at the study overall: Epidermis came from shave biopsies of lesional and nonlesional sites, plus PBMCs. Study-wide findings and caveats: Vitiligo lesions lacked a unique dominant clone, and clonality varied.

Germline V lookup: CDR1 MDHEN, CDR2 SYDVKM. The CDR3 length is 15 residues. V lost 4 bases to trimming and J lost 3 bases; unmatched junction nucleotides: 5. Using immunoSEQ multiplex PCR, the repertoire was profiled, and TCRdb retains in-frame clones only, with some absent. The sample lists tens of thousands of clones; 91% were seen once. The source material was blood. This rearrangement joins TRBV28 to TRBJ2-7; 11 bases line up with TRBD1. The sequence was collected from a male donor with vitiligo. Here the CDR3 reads CASSSTGTGGYEQYF. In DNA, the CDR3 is TGTGCCAGCAGTTCGACCGGGACAGGGGGCTACGAGCAGTACTTC.